This T cell receptor (beta chain) was captured in a study of cytomegalovirus exposure and HLA in healthy donors. Study-wide points: After further analysis at a later stage, 15,000 to 20,000 TCR beta sequences were associated with HLA alleles at 0.05 false discovery rate.

Donors likely had unrecorded immune exposures despite being nominally healthy when sampled. PCR involved 60 Vbeta and 13 Jbeta primers. TCRdb's copy holds only in-frame clones and misses some; the assay was immunoSEQ multiplex PCR. This table has some 210,000 clones, more than 75% appearing once. Details on this clone: The antigen is not known.

Deletions cut 5 bases from V and 6 bases from J, with 22 bases between. The CDR3 is 16 residues long. Germline V CDR1 and CDR2: MNHEY, SMNVEV (reference sequence). Material for sequencing was PBMCs. The sequence was obtained from a male donor in good health and CMV-seronegative. This chain uses TRBV27 with TRBJ1-2; D is perhaps TRBD1 (6 bases). The CDR3 DNA sequence: TGTGCCAGCAGTCCCTATATTAGGACAGCCGAAGATGGCTACACCTTC. Amino acid sequence: CASSPYIRTAEDGYTF.